Each of the 30 T cell receptor beta chains below was sequenced from the same sample in a study of PD-L1 blockade in urothelial cancer. The data were produced by immunoSEQ multiplex PCR, yet TCRdb's version contains in-frame clones alone and is incomplete. In the table there are tens of thousands of clones, more than 65% of which are singletons. This material consisted of PBMCs, taken around atezolizumab (anti-PD-L1) treatment. The source is a man in his 70s with urothelial cancer.

V gene TRBV19 combines with J gene TRBJ1-4; TRBD1 agrees at 8 bases. CDR1 is LNHDA and CDR2 is SQIVND in the germline V gene (reference sequence). CDR3 length: 15 residues. Trimming removed 4 bases from V and 8 bases from J; junction bases left unmatched: 9. The CDR3 loop reads CASSTGTGGKEKLFF. CDR3 coding DNA: TGTGCCAGTAGTACAGGGACAGGCGGAAAAGAAAAACTGTTTTTT.

This clone came up a few times. This chain links TRBV9 with TRBJ2-1, with TRBD1 matching 9 bases. The trim removed 0 bases at V and 7 bases at J, leaving 5 bases unmatched. The CDR3 extends over 15 amino acids. Germline V gives CDR1 SGDLS, CDR2 YYNGEE. The CDR3 DNA reads as TGTGCCAGCAGCGTAGGACAGGGGGGAAGAAATGAGCAGTTCTTC. It is translated as CASSVGQGGRNEQFF.

This chain uses TRBV28 with TRBJ1-2, with D unresolved. Germline V gives CDR1 MDHEN, CDR2 SYDVKM. The CDR3 length is 14 residues. V was pared by 5 bases and J by 4 bases, with 14 bases between. The CDR3 reads CASSVGGLSYGYTF. The CDR3 DNA reads TGTGCCAGCAGTGTGGGAGGGCTAAGCTATGGCTACACCTTC.

The chain recombines TRBV5-1 with TRBJ2-1; TRBD2 matches 10 bases. Trimming removed 4 bases from V and 4 bases from J; junction bases left unmatched: 5. The CDR3 runs to 15 residues. The V gene's germline CDR1 is SGHRS and CDR2 YFSETQ. The CDR3 loop reads CASSPLAGSYNEQFF. In DNA, the CDR3 is TGCGCCAGCAGCCCACTAGCGGGGTCGTACAATGAGCAGTTCTTC.

The chain joins TRBV5-1 to TRBJ1-4; D uncertain. Trimming stripped 7 bases from V and 1 base from J, with 14 bases between. CDR1 and CDR2 from the germline V gene are SGHRS and YFSETQ. There are 15 residues in the CDR3. The CDR3 coding sequence is TGCGCCAGCTCCCAAGCCCCGGGAACTAATGAAAAACTGTTTTTT. It specifies CASSQAPGTNEKLFF.

The V and J genes are TRBV14 and TRBJ1-6; unclear D gene. Trimming pared 1 base from V and 9 bases from J, leaving 7 bases between. The CDR3 has 13 residues. Germline assignment: CDR1 SGHDN and CDR2 FVKESK. The CDR3 region is CASSQAGSSPLHF. The CDR3, as DNA: TGTGCCAGCAGCCAAGCAGGCAGTTCACCCCTCCACTTT.

The chain has TRBV10-3 and TRBJ2-5; 11 bases are shared with TRBD2. CDR1 is ENHRY, CDR2 SYGVKD, per germline. The CDR3 runs 15 residues. With V trimmed by 0 bases and J by 4 bases, 1 base remained unmatched. CDR3 loop: CAISESGTSGETQYF. In DNA form, the CDR3 reads TGTGCCATCAGTGAGTCGGGGACTAGCGGAGAGACCCAGTACTTC.

This sequence joins TRBV28 and TRBJ1-1, with 7 bases that match TRBD1. The V gene end was trimmed by 7 bases and the J gene end by 4 bases; junction bases not matched to a gene: 6. Germline V gene lookup returns CDR1 MDHEN and CDR2 SYDVKM. CDR3 size: 13 residues. The CDR3 DNA follows: TGTGCCAGCAACAGGGGTTTTTTCACTGAAGCTTTCTTT. It is translated as CASNRGFFTEAFF.

The CDR3 reads CASSSTGGYEKLFF. CDR3 DNA sequence: TGTGCCAGCAGTTCGACAGGGGGGTATGAAAAACTGTTTTTT. The V and J genes are TRBV28 and TRBJ1-4, with 9 bases fitting TRBD1. Germline V gene sequence: CDR1 MDHEN, CDR2 SYDVKM. V lost 4 bases and J lost 6; bases outside the gene matches: 3. The CDR3 has 14 residues. The full variable domain, with the rest looked up from reference TRBV28 and TRBJ1-4, is DVKVTQSSRYLVKRTGEKVFLECVQDMDHENMFWYRQDPGLGLRLIYFSYDVKMKEKGDIPEGYSVSREKKERFSLILESASTNQTSMYLCASSSTGGYEKLFFGSGTQLSVL.

This clone was detected once. The chain couples TRBV14 to TRBJ1-4; no clear D. Trimming cost V 4 bases and J 10 bases, with 13 bases left between them. This CDR3 region has 13 residues. Looked up from germline, CDR1 is SGHDN and CDR2 is FVKESK. CDR3 in DNA: TGTGCCAGCAGCCTTCAAAGAACGGGAAAACTGTTTTTT. This sequence encodes CASSLQRTGKLFF.

The rearrangement joins TRBV19 to TRBJ2-5; 9 positions match TRBD2. This CDR3 is 15 amino acids long. V lost 5 bases and J lost 6; bases outside the gene matches: 10. Looked up from germline, CDR1 is LNHDA and CDR2 is SQIVND (reference sequence). The CDR3 bases are TGTGCCAGTAGTCCCGTGACTAGCGGCGATCAGACCCAGTACTTC. Its protein product is CASSPVTSGDQTQYF.

The CDR3 loop reads CASSSPGAGAGELFF. Written as DNA, the CDR3 is TGTGCCAGCAGCTCACCGGGAGCGGGGGCCGGGGAGCTGTTTTTT. This chain links TRBV7-2 with TRBJ2-2; TRBD2 aligns across 8 bases. The V segment lost 4 bases and the J segment 6 bases; nucleotides outside the gene matches: 7. The CDR3 covers 15 residues. Germline CDR1 is SGHTA and CDR2 is FQGNSA.

The chain links TRBV7-2 to TRBJ2-7; possible D gene TRBD1, 6 bases. There are 15 residues in the CDR3. V lost 2 bases and J 2 bases, leaving 13 bases between the germline ends. Per germline, CDR1 SGHTA and CDR2 FQGNSA. CDR3 region: CASSLRAGATYEQYF. In DNA, the CDR3 is TGTGCCAGCAGCTTACGCGCAGGGGCGACCTACGAGCAGTACTTC.

The chain uses TRBV7-9 and TRBJ2-5; 11 bases align to TRBD2. Judging by the DNA end, TRBJ2-7 fits better; the J call may be wrong. CDR1 and CDR2 (germline): SEHNR, FQNEAQ (reference sequence). The CDR3 extends over 16 amino acids. CDR3 residues: CASSSPSGRPAHEQYF. CDR3 sequence (DNA): TGTGCCAGCAGCTCTCCTAGCGGGAGGCCCGCCCACGAGCAGTACTTC.

The chain links TRBV5-4 to TRBJ2-5; D perhaps matches TRBD1 (6 bases). Germline V gene lookup returns CDR1 SGHNT and CDR2 YYREEE (reference sequence). V lost 4 bases and J lost 2, with 18 bases in between. CDR3 length: 16 amino acids. CDR3 nucleotide sequence: TGTGCCAGCAGCCCCAGGGCAGGTAGGGGGCAAGAGACCCAGTACTTC. Amino acid sequence: CASSPRAGRGQETQYF. The variable domain in full, completed from reference TRBV5-4 and TRBJ2-5, reads ETGVTQSPTHLIKTRGQQVTLRCSSQSGHNTVSWYQQALGQGPQFIFQYYREEENGRGNFPPRFSGLQFPNYSSELNVNALELDDSALYLCASSPRAGRGQETQYFGPGTRLLVL.

The chain has TRBV7-2 and TRBJ2-3, with 8 bases aligning to TRBD1. Germline CDR1 SGHTA, CDR2 FQGNSA. The CDR3 length is 13 residues. Trimming took 3 bases from V and 8 from J; bases not matched to a gene: 4. CDR3 residues: CASSFDRGSTQYF. In nucleotides, the CDR3 is TGTGCCAGCAGCTTCGACAGGGGAAGTACGCAGTATTTT. Full variable domain (rest looked up from reference TRBV7-2 and TRBJ2-3): GAGVSQSPSNKVTEKGKDVELRCDPISGHTALYWYRQSLGQGLEFLIYFQGNSAPDKSGLPSDRFSAERTGGSVSTLTIQRTQQEDSAVYLCASSFDRGSTQYFGPGTRLTVL.

This clone was counted only a few times. This chain joins TRBV27 and TRBJ1-2; D might be TRBD1 (5 bases). The CDR3 runs 13 residues. The V end was cut by 2 bases, the J end by 4 bases, with 8 bases between. CDR1 and CDR2 from the germline V gene are MNHEY and SMNVEV (reference sequence). The DNA for the CDR3 is TGTGCCAGCAGTTTACGTCAGGGCTATGGCTACACCTTC. This translates into CASSLRQGYGYTF.

Regarding this clone: Other DNA sequences within the sample encode an identical CDR3. The rearrangement joins TRBV28 to TRBJ1-5; D is unresolved. CDR1 MDHEN and CDR2 SYDVKM come from the germline V gene. There are 14 residues in the CDR3. Trimming removed 2 bases at V and 2 bases at J, with 7 bases between. The CDR3, as DNA: TGTGCCAGCAGTTTACCGGGAGGCAATCAGCCCCAGCATTTT. It encodes CASSLPGGNQPQHF.

The gene calls are TRBV7-2 and TRBJ1-2, with TRBD1 identical over 11 bases. The junction had 8 bases not matched to a gene; V was cut back by 3 bases and J by 2 bases. The CDR3 contains 17 residues. Germline-derived CDR1 and CDR2 are SGHTA and FQGNSA. The CDR3 DNA is TGTGCCAGCAGCTTGCTACCCGGGACAGGGGGGAACTATGGCTACACCTTC. Translating it yields CASSLLPGTGGNYGYTF.

J is TRBJ2-5 and V is TRBV2, with 10 positions matching TRBD2. Germline loops: CDR1 SNHLY, CDR2 FYNNEI. The CDR3 sequence is 15 residues long. The junction had 8 bases not matched to a gene; V was cut back by 6 bases and J by 4 bases. Here the CDR3 DNA reads TGTGCCAGCAGCGTAGAACTAGCGGGAAGAGAGACCCAGTACTTC. Translation gives CASSVELAGRETQYF.

The chain couples TRBV11-3 to TRBJ2-5, with 11 positions matching TRBD2. The CDR3 is made up of 15 amino acids. Unmatched junction bases numbered 2, after V lost 2 bases and J lost 3 bases. From germline, CDR1 is SGHNT and CDR2 YENEEA. CDR3 sequence reads: CASSLRSGREETQYF. CDR3 bases: TGTGCCAGCAGCTTACGTAGCGGGAGGGAAGAGACCCAGTACTTC. The complete variable domain, with remaining parts taken from reference TRBV11-3 and TRBJ2-5, reads EAGVVQSPRYKIIEKKQPVAFWCNPISGHNTLYWYLQNLGQGPELLIRYENEEAVDDSQLPKDRFSAERLKGVDSTLKIQPAELGDSAVYLCASSLRSGREETQYFGPGTRLLVL.

Only one count was recorded for this clone. This chain joins TRBV13 and TRBJ2-7; D gene unclear. CDR1 PRHDT and CDR2 FYEKMQ come from the germline V gene (reference sequence). CDR3 size: 13 residues. With 5 bases removed from V and 3 bases from J, the gap between germline ends came to 11 bases. CDR3 loop: CASSRRQVYEQYF. In nucleotides, the CDR3 is TGTGCCAGCAGCCGGCGTCAGGTCTACGAGCAGTACTTC.

The chain uses TRBV5-6 and TRBJ1-6; 10 nucleotides line up with TRBD1. Germline values: CDR1 SGHDT, CDR2 YYEEEE. There are 16 residues in the CDR3. The V and J ends lost 4 bases and 7 bases, in that order; junction bases with no gene match: 8. The CDR3 reads CASSPGTGDWNSPLHF. CDR3 nucleotide sequence: TGTGCCAGCAGCCCCGGGACAGGGGATTGGAATTCACCCCTCCACTTT.

The chain combines TRBV6-5 with TRBJ2-7, with 8 bases matching TRBD1. Germline trimming cut 1 base from V and 3 bases from J; bases unmatched to any gene: 2. This CDR3 is 14 amino acids long. Germline V gene data show CDR1 as MNHEY and CDR2 as SVGAGI. The CDR3 sequence is CASSYLGQGYEQYF. CDR3 nucleotide sequence: TGTGCCAGCAGTTACTTAGGACAGGGCTACGAGCAGTACTTC.

The chain joins TRBV4-3 to TRBJ2-6; D uncertain. V was trimmed by 6 bases and J by 4 bases, leaving 7 bases between them. The CDR3 runs to 13 residues. Germline V lookup: CDR1 LGHNA, CDR2 YSLEER. The CDR3 region is CASRAAGANVLTF. The CDR3 DNA reads as TGCGCCAGCAGAGCAGCGGGGGCCAACGTCCTGACTTTC.

This clone has only a few counts. V usage is TRBV29-1 and J usage is TRBJ1-2, with TRBD1 matching over 8 bases. The CDR3 covers 16 residues. V was pared by 0 bases and J by 1 base, with 7 bases of the junction left unmatched. Germline assignment: CDR1 SQVTM and CDR2 ANQGSEA. The CDR3 DNA is TGCAGCGTTGAAGAAGGTGACAGGGGCCTTAACTATGGCTACACCTTC. The encoded protein is CSVEEGDRGLNYGYTF.

This chain joins TRBV19 and TRBJ2-2; possible D gene TRBD2, 6 bases. Deletions cut 3 bases from V and 5 bases from J, with 10 bases between. This CDR3 comprises 14 residues. Germline lookup yields CDR1 LNHDA and CDR2 SQIVND (reference sequence). The CDR3 DNA reads TGTGCCAGTAGTATTGGTGGGGGGACCGGGGAGCTGTTTTTT. Its translation: CASSIGGGTGELFF.

V and J are TRBV15 and TRBJ2-5; 10 bases line up with TRBD1. The CDR3 extends over 16 amino acids. Germline V gene sequence: CDR1 LNHNV, CDR2 YYDKDF (reference sequence). With V trimmed by 0 bases and J by 5 bases, 6 bases remained unmatched. CDR3 residues: CATSRDRGQGRETQYF. CDR3 in DNA: TGTGCCACCAGCAGAGATCGGGGACAGGGGCGGGAGACCCAGTACTTC.

This rearrangement joins TRBV7-3 to TRBJ2-1; D possibly corresponds to TRBD1 (6 bases). The V gene lost 5 bases and the J gene lost 6 bases, with 11 bases spanning the gap. CDR3 length: 13 amino acids. Germline V gene sequence: CDR1 SGHTA, CDR2 FQGTGA. The CDR3 DNA is TGTGCCAGCAGCCCCGGACAGATCAATGAGCAGTTCTTC. As protein: CASSPGQINEQFF.

The chain is built from TRBV11-2 and TRBJ2-3; 9 bases are shared with TRBD1. Germline V lookup: CDR1 SGHAT, CDR2 FQNNGV. The ends lost 5 bases at V and 13 bases at J; junction bases unmatched: 10. The CDR3 extends over 13 amino acids. This chain's CDR3 is CASSINVRDREYF. The CDR3, as DNA: TGTGCCAGCAGCATAAACGTCCGGGACAGGGAGTATTTT. The full variable domain, with the rest looked up from reference TRBV11-2 and TRBJ2-3, is EAGVAQSPRYKIIEKRQSVAFWCNPISGHATLYWYQQILGQGPKLLIQFQNNGVVDDSQLPKDRFSAERLKGVDSTLKIQPAKLEDSAVYLCASSINVRDREYFGPGTRLTVL.